This T cell receptor (beta chain) came from a study of cytomegalovirus exposure and HLA in healthy donors. Findings of the study overall: Available immune exposure information covered CMV serostatus only. TCR beta chains numbering some 150 were designated cytomegalovirus-associated. Earlier analysis looked at TCR beta V segments, and most were productive about 90% or about 30% of the time.

The V gene's germline CDR1 is SGHVS and CDR2 FNYEAQ. With 1 base removed from V and 9 bases from J, the gap between germline ends came to 10 bases. The CDR3 extends over 13 amino acids. Vbeta (60) and Jbeta (13) primers were used in the PCR. Here immunoSEQ multiplex PCR was the method, and the copy in TCRdb shows in-frame clones only, minus some. Seen here are 200,000 or so clones, less than 90% observed once, and the top ten hold about 0.26%. Concerning this clone itself: Its cognate antigen is unknown.

The rearrangement links TRBV7-6 to TRBJ2-1; tentative D call: TRBD2 (6 bases). Material: PBMCs. The TCR sequence derives from a boy under 18 in good health and CMV-seronegative. Here the CDR3 reads CASSLGGAFEQFF. The CDR3 region has the DNA TGTGCCAGCAGCTTAGGCGGGGCTTTTGAGCAGTTCTTC.